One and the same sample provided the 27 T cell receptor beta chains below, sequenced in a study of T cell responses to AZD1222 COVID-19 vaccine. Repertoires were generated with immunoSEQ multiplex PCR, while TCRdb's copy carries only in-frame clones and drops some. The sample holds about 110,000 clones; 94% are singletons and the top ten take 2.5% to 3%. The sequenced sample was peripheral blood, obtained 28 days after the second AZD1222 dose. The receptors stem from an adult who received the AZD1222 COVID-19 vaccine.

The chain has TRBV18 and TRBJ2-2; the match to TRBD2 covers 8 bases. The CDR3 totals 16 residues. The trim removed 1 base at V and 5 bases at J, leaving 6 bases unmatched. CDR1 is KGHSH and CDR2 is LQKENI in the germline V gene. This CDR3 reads CASSPRSSSGTGELFF. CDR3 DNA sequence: TGTGCCAGCTCACCACGTTCCTCTAGCGGGACCGGGGAGCTGTTTTTT.

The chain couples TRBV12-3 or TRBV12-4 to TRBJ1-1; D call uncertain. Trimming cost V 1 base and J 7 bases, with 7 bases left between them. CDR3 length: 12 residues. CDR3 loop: CASSLEPLEAFF. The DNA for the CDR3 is TGTGCCAGCAGTTTAGAACCCCTTGAAGCTTTCTTT.

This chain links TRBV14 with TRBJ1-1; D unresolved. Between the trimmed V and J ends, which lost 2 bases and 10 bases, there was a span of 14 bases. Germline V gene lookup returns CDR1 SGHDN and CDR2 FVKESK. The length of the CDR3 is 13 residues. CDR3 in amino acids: CASSQIYGSGAFF. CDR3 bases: TGTGCCAGCAGCCAAATCTACGGCTCCGGAGCTTTCTTT.

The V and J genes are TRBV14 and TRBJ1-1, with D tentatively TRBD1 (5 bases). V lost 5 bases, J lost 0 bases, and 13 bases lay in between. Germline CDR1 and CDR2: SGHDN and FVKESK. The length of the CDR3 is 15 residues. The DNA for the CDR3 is TGTGCCAGCAGCACAAGGGGTACCATGAACACTGAAGCTTTCTTT. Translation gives CASSTRGTMNTEAFF.

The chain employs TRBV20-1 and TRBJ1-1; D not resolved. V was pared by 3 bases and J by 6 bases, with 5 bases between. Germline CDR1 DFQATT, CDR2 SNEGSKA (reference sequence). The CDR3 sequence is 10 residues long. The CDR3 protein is CSASRAEAFF. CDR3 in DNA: TGCAGTGCTAGTCGAGCTGAAGCTTTCTTT.

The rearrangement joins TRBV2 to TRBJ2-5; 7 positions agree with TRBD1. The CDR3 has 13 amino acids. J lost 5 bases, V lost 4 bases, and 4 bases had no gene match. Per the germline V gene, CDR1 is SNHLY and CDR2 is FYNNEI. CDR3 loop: CASSGQGAETQYF. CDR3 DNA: TGTGCCAGCAGTGGACAGGGAGCCGAGACCCAGTACTTC.

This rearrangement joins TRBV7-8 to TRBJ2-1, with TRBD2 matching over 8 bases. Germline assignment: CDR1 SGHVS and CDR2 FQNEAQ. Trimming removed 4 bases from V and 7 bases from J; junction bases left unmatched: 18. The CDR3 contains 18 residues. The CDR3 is CASSYIERGRLARNEQFF. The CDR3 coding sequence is TGTGCCAGCAGCTATATTGAAAGAGGAAGACTAGCGAGGAATGAGCAGTTCTTC. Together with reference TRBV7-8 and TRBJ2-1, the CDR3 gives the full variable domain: GAGVSQSPRYKVAKRGQDVALRCDPISGHVSLFWYQQALGQGPEFLTYFQNEAQLDKSGLPSDRFFAERPEGSVSTLKIQRTQQEDSAVYLCASSYIERGRLARNEQFFGPGTRLTVL.

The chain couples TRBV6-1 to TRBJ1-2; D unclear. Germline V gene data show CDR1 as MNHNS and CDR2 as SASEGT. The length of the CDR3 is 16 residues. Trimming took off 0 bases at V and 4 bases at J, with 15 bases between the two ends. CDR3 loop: CASSEAGLGSGYGYTF. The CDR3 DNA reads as TGTGCCAGCAGTGAAGCGGGCCTGGGCTCTGGCTATGGCTACACCTTC.

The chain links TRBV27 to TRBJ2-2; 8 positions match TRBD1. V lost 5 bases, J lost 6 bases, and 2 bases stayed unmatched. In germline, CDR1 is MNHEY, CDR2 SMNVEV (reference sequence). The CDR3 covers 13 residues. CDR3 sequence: CASSGQGAGELFF. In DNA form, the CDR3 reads TGTGCCAGCAGTGGACAGGGAGCCGGGGAGCTGTTTTTT.

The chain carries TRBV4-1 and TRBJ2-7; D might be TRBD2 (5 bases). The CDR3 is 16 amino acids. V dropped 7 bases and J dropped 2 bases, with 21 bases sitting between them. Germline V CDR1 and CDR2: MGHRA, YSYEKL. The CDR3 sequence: CASTPAADGVTYEQYF. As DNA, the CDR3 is TGCGCCAGCACCCCGGCAGCGGACGGGGTTACCTACGAGCAGTACTTC.

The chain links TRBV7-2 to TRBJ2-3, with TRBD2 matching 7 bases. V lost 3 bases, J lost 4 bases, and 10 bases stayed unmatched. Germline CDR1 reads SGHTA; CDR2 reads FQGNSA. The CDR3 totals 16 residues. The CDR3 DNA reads TGTGCCAGCAGCTTTAGGGCGGGAGATTGGGCAGATACGCAGTATTTT. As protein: CASSFRAGDWADTQYF.

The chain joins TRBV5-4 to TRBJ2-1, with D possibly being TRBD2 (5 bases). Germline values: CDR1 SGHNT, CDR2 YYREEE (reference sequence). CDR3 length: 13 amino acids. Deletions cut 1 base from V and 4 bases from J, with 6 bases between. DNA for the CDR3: TGTGCCAGCAGCTTGACGGGGTACAATGAGCAGTTCTTC. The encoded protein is CASSLTGYNEQFF.

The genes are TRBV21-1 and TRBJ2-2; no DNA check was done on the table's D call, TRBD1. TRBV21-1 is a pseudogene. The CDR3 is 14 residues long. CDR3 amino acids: CARGQAENTGELFF. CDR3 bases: TGTGCCAGGGGACAGGCGGAGAACACCGGGGAGCTGTTTTTT.

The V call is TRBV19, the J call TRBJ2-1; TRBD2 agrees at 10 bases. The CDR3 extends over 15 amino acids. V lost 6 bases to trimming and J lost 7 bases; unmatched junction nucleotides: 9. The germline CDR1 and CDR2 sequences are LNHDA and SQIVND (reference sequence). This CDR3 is CASSNLAGGRNEQFF. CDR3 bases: TGTGCCAGTAGCAACTTAGCGGGGGGCAGAAATGAGCAGTTCTTC.

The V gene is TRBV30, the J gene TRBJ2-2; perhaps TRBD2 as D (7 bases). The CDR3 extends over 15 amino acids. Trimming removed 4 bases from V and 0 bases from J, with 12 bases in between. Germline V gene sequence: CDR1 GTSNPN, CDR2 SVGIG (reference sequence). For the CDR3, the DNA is TGTGCCTGGACGAGGGGGGGCTCGAACACCGGGGAGCTGTTTTTT. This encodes CAWTRGGSNTGELFF.

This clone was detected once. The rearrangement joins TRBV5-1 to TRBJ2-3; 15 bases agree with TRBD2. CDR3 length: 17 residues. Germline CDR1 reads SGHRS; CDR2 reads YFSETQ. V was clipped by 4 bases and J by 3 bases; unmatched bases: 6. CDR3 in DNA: TGCGCCAGCAGCCCTGGGACTAGCGGGGGGTCGACAGATACGCAGTATTTT. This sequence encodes CASSPGTSGGSTDTQYF.

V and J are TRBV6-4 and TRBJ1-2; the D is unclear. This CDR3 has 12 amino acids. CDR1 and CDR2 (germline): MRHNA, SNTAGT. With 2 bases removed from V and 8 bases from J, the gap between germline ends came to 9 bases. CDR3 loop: CASSDHERGYTF. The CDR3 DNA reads TGTGCCAGCAGTGACCATGAGAGGGGCTACACCTTC.

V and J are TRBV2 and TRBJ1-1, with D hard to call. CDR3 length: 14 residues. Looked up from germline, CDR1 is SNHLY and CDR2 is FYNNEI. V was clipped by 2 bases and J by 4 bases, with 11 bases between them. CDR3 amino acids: CASSETDVTTEAFF. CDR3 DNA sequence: TGTGCCAGCAGTGAAACAGACGTTACCACTGAAGCTTTCTTT.

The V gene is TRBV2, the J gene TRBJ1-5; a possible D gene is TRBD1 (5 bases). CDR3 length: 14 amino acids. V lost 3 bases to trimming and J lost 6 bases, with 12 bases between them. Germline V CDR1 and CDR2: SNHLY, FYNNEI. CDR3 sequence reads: CASSDFGARQPQHF. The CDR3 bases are TGTGCCAGCAGTGACTTTGGGGCGCGTCAGCCCCAGCATTTT.

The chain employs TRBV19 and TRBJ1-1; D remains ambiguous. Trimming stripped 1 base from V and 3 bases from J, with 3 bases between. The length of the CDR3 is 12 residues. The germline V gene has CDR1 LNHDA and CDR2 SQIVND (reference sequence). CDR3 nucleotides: TGTGCCAGTAGTATAGCGGACACTGAAGCTTTCTTT. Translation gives CASSIADTEAFF.

As DNA, the CDR3 is TGTGCCAGCAGCTCGCGTGGGGGGCAATGGGAAAAACTGTTTTTT. It is translated as CASSSRGGQWEKLFF. The genes are TRBV6-5 and TRBJ1-4, with D maybe TRBD1 (6 bases). Germline lookup yields CDR1 MNHEY and CDR2 SVGAGI. The V end was cut by 6 bases, the J end by 8 bases, with 19 bases between. This CDR3 has 15 residues.

CDR3 bases: TGTGCCAGCAGATGGATCGAGGGCTACACCTTC. Its translation is CASRWIEGYTF. The chain has TRBV6-5 and TRBJ1-2; no clear D gene. Germline V gene sequence: CDR1 MNHEY, CDR2 SVGAGI. V was cut by 6 bases and J by 8 bases, with 10 bases left in between. The CDR3 length is 11 residues.

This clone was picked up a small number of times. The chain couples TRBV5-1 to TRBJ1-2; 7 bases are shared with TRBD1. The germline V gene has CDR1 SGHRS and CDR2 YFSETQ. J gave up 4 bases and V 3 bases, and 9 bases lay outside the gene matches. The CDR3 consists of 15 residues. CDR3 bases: TGCGCCAGCAGCTCAGGACAGGCCTCCACCTATGGCTACACCTTC. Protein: CASSSGQASTYGYTF.

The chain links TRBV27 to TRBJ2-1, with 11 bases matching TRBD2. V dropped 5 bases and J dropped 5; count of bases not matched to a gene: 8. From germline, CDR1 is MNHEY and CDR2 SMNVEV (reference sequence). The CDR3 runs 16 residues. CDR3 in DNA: TGTGCCAGCAGTCCGAATCCTAGCGGGGGGCACAATGAGCAGTTCTTC. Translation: CASSPNPSGGHNEQFF.

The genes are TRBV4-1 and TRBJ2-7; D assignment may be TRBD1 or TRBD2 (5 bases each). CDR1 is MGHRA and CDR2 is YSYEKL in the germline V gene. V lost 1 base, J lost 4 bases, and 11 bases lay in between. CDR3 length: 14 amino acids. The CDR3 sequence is CASSQAGRSYEQYF. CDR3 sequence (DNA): TGCGCCAGCAGCCAAGCGGGACGGTCATACGAGCAGTACTTC.

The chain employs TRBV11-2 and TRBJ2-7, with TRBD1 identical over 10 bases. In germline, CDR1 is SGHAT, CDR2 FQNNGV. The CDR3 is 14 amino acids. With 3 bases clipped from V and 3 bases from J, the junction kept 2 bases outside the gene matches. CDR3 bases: TGTGCCAGCAGCTTCGGGACAGGGGACTACGAGCAGTACTTC. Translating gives CASSFGTGDYEQYF. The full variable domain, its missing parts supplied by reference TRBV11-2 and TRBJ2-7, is EAGVAQSPRYKIIEKRQSVAFWCNPISGHATLYWYQQILGQGPKLLIQFQNNGVVDDSQLPKDRFSAERLKGVDSTLKIQPAKLEDSAVYLCASSFGTGDYEQYFGPGTRLTVT.

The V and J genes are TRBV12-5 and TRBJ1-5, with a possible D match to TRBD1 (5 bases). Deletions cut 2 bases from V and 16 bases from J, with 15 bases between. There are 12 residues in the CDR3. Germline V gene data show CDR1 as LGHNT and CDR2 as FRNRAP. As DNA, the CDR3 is TGTGCTAGTGGTTTGTCCGGAGGGGTATCACATTTT. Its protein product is CASGLSGGVSHF.